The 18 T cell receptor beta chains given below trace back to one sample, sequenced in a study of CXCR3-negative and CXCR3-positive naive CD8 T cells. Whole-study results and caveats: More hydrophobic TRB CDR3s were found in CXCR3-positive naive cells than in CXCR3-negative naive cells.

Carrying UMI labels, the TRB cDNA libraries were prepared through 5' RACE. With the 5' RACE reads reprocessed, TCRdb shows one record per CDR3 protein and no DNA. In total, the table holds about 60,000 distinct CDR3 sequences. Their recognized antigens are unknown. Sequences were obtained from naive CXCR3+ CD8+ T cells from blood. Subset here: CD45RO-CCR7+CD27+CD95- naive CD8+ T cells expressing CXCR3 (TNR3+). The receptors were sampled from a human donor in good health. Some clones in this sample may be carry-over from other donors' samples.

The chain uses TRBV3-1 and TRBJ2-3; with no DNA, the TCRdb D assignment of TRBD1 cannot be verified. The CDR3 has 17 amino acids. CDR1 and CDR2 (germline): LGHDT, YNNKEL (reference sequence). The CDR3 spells CASSQPWGNQKTDTQYF.

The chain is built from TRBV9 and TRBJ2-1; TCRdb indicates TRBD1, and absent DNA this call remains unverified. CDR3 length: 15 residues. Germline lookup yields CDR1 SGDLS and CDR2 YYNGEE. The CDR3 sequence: CASSVEGTGSNEQFF.

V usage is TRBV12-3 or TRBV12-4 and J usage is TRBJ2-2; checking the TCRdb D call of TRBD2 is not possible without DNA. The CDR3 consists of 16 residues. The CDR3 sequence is CASSEPSGGNTGELFF.

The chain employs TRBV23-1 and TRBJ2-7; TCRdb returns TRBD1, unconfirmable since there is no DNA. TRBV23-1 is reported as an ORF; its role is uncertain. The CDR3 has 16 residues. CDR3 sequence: CASGPTRGSTTYEQYF.

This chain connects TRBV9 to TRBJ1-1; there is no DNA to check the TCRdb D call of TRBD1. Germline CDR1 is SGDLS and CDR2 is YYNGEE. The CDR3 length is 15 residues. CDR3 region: CASSPRQGPFTEAFF. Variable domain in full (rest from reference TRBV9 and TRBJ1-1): DSGVTQTPKHLITATGQRVTLRCSPRSGDLSVYWYQQSLDQGLQFLIQYYNGEERAKGNILERFSAQQFPDLHSELNLSSLELGDSALYFCASSPRQGPFTEAFFGQGTRLTVV.

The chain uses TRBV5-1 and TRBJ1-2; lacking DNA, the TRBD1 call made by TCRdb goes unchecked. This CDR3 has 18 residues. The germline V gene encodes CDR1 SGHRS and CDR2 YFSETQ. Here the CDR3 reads CASSPGEFRDTINYGYTF.

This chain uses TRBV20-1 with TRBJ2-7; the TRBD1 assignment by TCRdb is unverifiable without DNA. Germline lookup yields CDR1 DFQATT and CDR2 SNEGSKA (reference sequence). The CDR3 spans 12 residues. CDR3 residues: CSATGTGVEQYF.

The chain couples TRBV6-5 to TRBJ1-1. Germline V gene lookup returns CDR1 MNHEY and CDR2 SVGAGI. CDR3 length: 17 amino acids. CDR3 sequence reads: CASSYSTSGSKNTEAFF.

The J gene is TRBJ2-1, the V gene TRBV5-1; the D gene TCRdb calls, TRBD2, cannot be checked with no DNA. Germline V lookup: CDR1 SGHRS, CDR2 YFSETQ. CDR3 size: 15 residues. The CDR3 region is CASSPSGGANNEQFF.

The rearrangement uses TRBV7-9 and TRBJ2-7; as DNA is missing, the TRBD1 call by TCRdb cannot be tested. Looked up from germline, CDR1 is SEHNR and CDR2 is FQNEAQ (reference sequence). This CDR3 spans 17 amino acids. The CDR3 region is CASSVITGGASSYEQYF.

The CDR3 spells CASSSSRTTTDTQYF. The chain couples TRBV7-9 to TRBJ2-3; TCRdb names TRBD1, which stays unverified in the absence of DNA. The CDR3 spans 15 residues. The germline V gene encodes CDR1 SEHNR and CDR2 FQNEAQ (reference sequence).

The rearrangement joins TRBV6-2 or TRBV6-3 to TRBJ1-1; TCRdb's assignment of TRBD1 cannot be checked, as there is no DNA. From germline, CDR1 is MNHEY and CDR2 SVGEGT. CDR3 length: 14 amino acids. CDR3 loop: CASSYVGAYTEAFF.

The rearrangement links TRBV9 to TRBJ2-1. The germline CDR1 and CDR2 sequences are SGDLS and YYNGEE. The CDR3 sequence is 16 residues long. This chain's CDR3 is CASSVYGSGYYNEQFF.

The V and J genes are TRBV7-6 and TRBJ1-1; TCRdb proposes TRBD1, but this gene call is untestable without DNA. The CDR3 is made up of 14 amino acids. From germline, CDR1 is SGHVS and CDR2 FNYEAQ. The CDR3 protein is CASSLTGTGTEAFF.

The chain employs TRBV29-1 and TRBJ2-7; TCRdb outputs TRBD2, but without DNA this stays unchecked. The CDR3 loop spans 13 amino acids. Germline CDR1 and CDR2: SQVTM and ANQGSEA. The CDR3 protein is CSVETSWGYEQYF.

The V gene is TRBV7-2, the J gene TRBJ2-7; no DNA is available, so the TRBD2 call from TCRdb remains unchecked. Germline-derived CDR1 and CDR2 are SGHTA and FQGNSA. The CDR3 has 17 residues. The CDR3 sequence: CASSLAPSGPLSYEQYF.

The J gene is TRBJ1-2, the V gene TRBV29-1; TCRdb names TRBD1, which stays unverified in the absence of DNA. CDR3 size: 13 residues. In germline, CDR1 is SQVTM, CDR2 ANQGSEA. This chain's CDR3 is CSVPRQGVYGYTF.

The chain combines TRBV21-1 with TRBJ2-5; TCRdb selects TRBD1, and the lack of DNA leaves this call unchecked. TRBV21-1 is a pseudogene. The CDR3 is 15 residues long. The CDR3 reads CASSKRDRVQETQYF.